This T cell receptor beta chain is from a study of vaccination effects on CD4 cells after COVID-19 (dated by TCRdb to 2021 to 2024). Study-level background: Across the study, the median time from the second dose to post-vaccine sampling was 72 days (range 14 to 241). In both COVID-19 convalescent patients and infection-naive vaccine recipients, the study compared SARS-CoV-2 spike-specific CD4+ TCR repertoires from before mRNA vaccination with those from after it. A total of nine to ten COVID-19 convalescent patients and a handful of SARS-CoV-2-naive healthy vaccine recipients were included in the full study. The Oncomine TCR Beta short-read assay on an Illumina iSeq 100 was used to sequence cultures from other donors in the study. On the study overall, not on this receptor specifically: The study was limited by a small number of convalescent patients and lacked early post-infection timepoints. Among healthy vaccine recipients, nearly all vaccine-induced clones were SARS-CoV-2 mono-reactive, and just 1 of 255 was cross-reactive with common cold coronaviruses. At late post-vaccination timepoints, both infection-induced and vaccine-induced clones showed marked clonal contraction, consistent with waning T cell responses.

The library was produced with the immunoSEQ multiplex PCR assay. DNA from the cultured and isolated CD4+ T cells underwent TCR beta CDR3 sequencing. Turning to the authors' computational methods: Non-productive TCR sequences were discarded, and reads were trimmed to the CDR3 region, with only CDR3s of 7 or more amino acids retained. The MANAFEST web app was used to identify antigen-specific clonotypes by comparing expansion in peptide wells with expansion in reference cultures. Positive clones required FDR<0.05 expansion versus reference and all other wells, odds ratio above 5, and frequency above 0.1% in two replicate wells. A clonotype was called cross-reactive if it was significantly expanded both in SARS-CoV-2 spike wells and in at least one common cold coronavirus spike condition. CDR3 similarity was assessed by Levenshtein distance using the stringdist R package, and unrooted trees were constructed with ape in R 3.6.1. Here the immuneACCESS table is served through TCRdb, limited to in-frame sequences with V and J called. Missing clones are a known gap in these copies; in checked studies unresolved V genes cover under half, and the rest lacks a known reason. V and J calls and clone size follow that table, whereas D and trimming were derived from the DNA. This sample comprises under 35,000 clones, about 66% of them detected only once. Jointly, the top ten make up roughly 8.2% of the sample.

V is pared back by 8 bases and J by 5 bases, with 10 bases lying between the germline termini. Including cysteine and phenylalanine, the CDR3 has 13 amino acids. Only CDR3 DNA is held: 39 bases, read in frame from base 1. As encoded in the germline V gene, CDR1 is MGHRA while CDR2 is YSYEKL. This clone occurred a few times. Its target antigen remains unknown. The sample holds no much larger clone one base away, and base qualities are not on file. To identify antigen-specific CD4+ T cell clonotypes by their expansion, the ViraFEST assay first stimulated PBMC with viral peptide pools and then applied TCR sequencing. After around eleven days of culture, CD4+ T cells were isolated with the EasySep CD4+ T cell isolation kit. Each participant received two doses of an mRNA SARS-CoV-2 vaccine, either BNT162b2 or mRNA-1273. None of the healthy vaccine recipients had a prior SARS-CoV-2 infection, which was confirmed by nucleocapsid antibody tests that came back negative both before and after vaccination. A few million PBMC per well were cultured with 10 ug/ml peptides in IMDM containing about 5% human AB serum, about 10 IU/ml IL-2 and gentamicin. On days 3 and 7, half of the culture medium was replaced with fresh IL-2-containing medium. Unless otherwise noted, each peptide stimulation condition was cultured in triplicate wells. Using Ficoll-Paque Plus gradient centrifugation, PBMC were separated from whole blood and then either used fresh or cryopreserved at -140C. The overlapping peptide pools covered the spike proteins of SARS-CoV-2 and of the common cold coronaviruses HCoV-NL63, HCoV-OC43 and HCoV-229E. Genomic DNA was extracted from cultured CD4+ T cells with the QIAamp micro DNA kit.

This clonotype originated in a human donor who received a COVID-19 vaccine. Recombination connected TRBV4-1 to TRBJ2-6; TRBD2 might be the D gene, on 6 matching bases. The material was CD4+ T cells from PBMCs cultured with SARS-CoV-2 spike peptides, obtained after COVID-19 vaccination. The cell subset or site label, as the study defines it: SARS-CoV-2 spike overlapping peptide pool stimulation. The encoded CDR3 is CASWGGRANVLTF. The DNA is TGCGCCAGCTGGGGAGGACGGGCCAACGTCCTGACTTTC.